A single TCR beta chain is shown here with its context. Its antigen is not identified. Researchers ran the PCR with 60 Vbeta and 13 Jbeta primers. TCRdb's table, derived via immunoSEQ multiplex PCR, lists solely in-frame clones and lacks some. Among approximately 220,000 clones listed, more than 60% were seen once. The record originates from a study of cytomegalovirus exposure and HLA in healthy donors. Study-wide findings and caveats: CMV antigen specificity was confirmed in vitro for a few CMV-associated chains. Among TCR sequences, most were rare, though some public TCRs appeared in many donors. Across donors, presence/absence analyses took sequencing depth to be roughly uniform.

The germline CDR1 and CDR2 sequences are SGHRS and YFSETQ. CDR3 length: 14 residues. V lost 4 bases, J lost 0 bases, and 7 bases lay in between. The sample consisted of PBMCs. V is TRBV5-1 and J is TRBJ2-2; D is ambiguous. The receptor was isolated from a girl aged 2 to 9 in good health and CMV-seronegative. CDR3 amino acids: CASSGQTNTGELFF. The CDR3 DNA sequence: TGCGCCAGCAGCGGGCAGACGAACACCGGGGAGCTGTTTTTT.